The clone carrying this T cell receptor beta chain was detected only a few times. TCRdb reanalysed the PCR reads using MiXCR and keeps one entry per CDR3 protein. Of about 500,000 distinct CDR3 sequences listed, roughly 23% are singletons. These data are taken from a study of molecular identifiers for immune sequencing clone quantification. There are 17 residues in the CDR3. The germline V gene encodes CDR1 MNHEY and CDR2 SVGEGT. With V trimmed by 6 bases and J by 2 bases, 12 bases remained unmatched. Source material: naive CD8+ T cells from blood, with Jurkat cell RNA spiked in. Regarding subset: FACS-sorted CD8+CD4-CCR7+CD45RA+ naive T cells. The sequence was collected from a human donor in good health. Some libraries in this study had Jurkat cell RNA spiked in. V usage is TRBV6-2 or TRBV6-3 and J usage is TRBJ2-3, with 9 bases lining up with TRBD2. CDR3 nucleotides: TGTGCCAGCAGCCTCGCCCGACTAGCGGCTTCCACAGATACGCAGTATTTT. Its protein is CASSLARLAASTDTQYF.